The clone carrying this T cell receptor beta chain was detected many times. No antigen is known for it. Read data end 3 residues before the CDR3 end; the end is taken from the germline J gene. Patients had low serum IgG, IgA and/or IgM and specific antibody deficiency. CVID subjects were 15 female and 29 male, aged about 8 to 70. Caucasian heritage predominated among both patients and controls. This sample is part of a study of T cell clonality in common variable immunodeficiency. Study-level findings and limits: Reportedly, TCR beta sequences from common variable immunodeficiency showed fewer deletions and N-nucleotide insertions. TCRbeta clonality was increased in CVID versus healthy controls.

CDR1 and CDR2 from the germline V gene are PRHDT and FYEKMQ (reference sequence). Trimming left V 3 bases short and J 1 base short, with 9 bases between. This CDR3 has 14 amino acids. Clones were sequenced by immunoSEQ multiplex PCR, and TCRdb holds only the in-frame ones, with some missing. The sample presents 7,000 to 9,500 clones, none singletons. The clonotype comes from a human donor with common variable immunodeficiency. The rearrangement joins TRBV13 to TRBJ1-1; no clear D. The sequencing sample was made of peripheral blood mononuclear cells. The covered CDR3 bases are TGTGCCAGCAGCTTGTGGGCCAAGAACACTGAA. Its translation: CASSLWAKNTE. Given in full, the CDR3 is CASSLWAKNTEAFF.